The 8 T cell receptor beta chains below all came from one sample that was sequenced in a study of blood T cell repertoires in COVID-19. Sequenced by immunoSEQ multiplex PCR; TCRdb stores in-frame clones only, minus some. The sample lists some 350,000 clones, 90% seen once, with 6% to 7.5% in the top ten. Sample: peripheral blood. The receptors come from a man between 18 and 35 years old with active or convalescent COVID-19.

This chain uses TRBV28 with TRBJ1-1; weak D call: TRBD1 (5 bases). Per germline, CDR1 MDHEN and CDR2 SYDVKM. With 10 bases removed from V and 6 bases from J, the gap between germline ends came to 21 bases. The CDR3 is made up of 14 amino acids. CDR3 bases: TGTGCCAACAAAAACGCGGGAGAGGGGTCTGAAGCTTTCTTT. Translated, it gives CANKNAGEGSEAFF.

The chain uses TRBV6-2 or TRBV6-3 and TRBJ1-5; D unresolved. Trimming removed 2 bases at V and 2 bases at J, with 10 bases between. Germline V CDR1 and CDR2: MNHEY, SVGEGT. The CDR3 is 15 residues long. This CDR3 reads CASSYELAGNQPQHF. The CDR3 DNA follows: TGTGCCAGCAGTTACGAACTCGCGGGCAATCAGCCCCAGCATTTT.

This clone was detected a few times. The chain employs TRBV27 and TRBJ2-3; TRBD2 is a possible D gene (5 bases). There are 16 residues in the CDR3. Trimming took 4 bases from V and 3 from J, leaving 17 bases between them. CDR1 and CDR2 from the germline V gene are MNHEY and SMNVEV (reference sequence). CDR3 amino acids: CASSSRRRMATDTQYF. The CDR3 coding sequence is TGTGCCAGCAGTTCGCGGAGGCGGATGGCAACAGATACGCAGTATTTT.

This clone was recorded once. The chain is built from TRBV24-1 and TRBJ1-5; the D gene is possibly TRBD1 (6 bases). The V and J ends lost 4 bases and 2 bases respectively, with 17 bases between them. There are 17 residues in the CDR3. CDR1 is KGHDR, CDR2 SFDVKD, per germline. CDR3 in amino acids: CATSESALGARNQPQHF. The DNA of the CDR3 is TGTGCCACCAGTGAGAGCGCATTGGGGGCTCGCAATCAGCCCCAGCATTTT.

This clone was found once. The rearrangement joins TRBV24-1 to TRBJ2-2; tentatively, D is TRBD2 (5 bases). Germline values: CDR1 KGHDR, CDR2 SFDVKD. CDR3 length: 14 residues. V gave up 4 bases and J gave up 4 bases, with 9 bases separating them. CDR3 region: CATSEAVLTGELFF. The CDR3 nucleotides read TGTGCCACCAGTGAAGCGGTCCTCACCGGGGAGCTGTTTTTT.

The J gene is TRBJ1-1, the V gene TRBV6-5; D uncertain. The CDR3 contains 14 residues. V was pared by 2 bases and J by 3 bases, with 10 bases between. The germline gives CDR1 MNHEY, CDR2 SVGAGI. CDR3 bases: TGTGCCAGCAGTTACCTGGCCGCGGACACTGAAGCTTTCTTT. Translating it yields CASSYLAADTEAFF.

This sequence joins TRBV5-1 and TRBJ2-7; D ambiguous. The germline V gene encodes CDR1 SGHRS and CDR2 YFSETQ. This CDR3 is 15 amino acids long. Trimming cost V 0 bases and J 2 bases, with 12 bases left between them. CDR3 protein: CASSLGSGRTYEQYF. The CDR3 DNA sequence: TGCGCCAGCAGCTTGGGGTCTGGCAGGACCTACGAGCAGTACTTC.

The V and J genes are TRBV6-6 and TRBJ1-2; the D is unclear. The CDR3 has 13 amino acids. Looked up from germline, CDR1 is MNHNY and CDR2 is SVGAGI (reference sequence). V was pared by 2 bases and J by 7 bases, with 11 bases between. CDR3 coding DNA: TGTGCCAGCAGTTACCCCGGGGAGCTTGGCTACACCTTC. Residues: CASSYPGELGYTF.